This T cell receptor (beta chain) appears in the sequencing data of a study of T cell clones after liver transplantation. For the study at large: TCRbeta sequencing after a pre-transplant mixed lymphocyte reaction identified graft-donor-reactive clones, later tracked in post-transplant blood. Study results and limitations: A larger donor-reactive than third-party decline suggested partial antigen-specific deletion. A significant post-transplant drop in circulating graft-donor-reactive CD4 TCRbeta sequences occurred in most of the 8 subjects. Post-transplant time points were not standardized, so conclusions are preliminary.

Measured with immunoSEQ multiplex PCR; TCRdb has only the in-frame clones, and not every one. The sample holds some 57,000 clones, 60% to 80% seen once. By share, this clone ranks as medium-sized. The antigen is unknown. This CDR3 contains 13 residues. The V end lost 3 bases, the J end lost 6 bases, and 11 bases lay between the germline ends. Per germline, CDR1 LNHDA and CDR2 SQIVND (reference sequence). The sequence came from a human patient who received a liver transplant. Some T cells here may be from the graft donor. This sample comprised CD4+ T cells from blood, obtained at the 22-month timepoint. V gene TRBV19 combines with J gene TRBJ2-5, with D unclear. The CDR3 DNA is TGTGCCAGTAGTATCATGGGGTTCAAGACCCAGTACTTC. It translates to CASSIMGFKTQYF.